This passage covers 27 T cell receptor beta chains from one sample sequenced in a study of tissue T cells after allogeneic stem cell transplantation. The data were produced by immunoSEQ multiplex PCR, yet TCRdb's version contains in-frame clones alone and is incomplete. The repertoire holds about 21,000 clones, with approximately 69% as singletons. What was sequenced was blood. These receptors were collected from a female BALB/c mouse in good health. Strain MHC haplotype: H2-d.

This clone turned up a few times. Here the gene names and germline are mouse. Sequencing ends 1 residue short of the CDR3 end; the germline J gene provides the rest. The rearrangement links TRBV1 to TRBJ1-4; 9 bases are a match to TRBD1. CDR1 is NSQYPW, CDR2 LRSPGD, per germline (reference sequence). The V segment lost 0 bases and the J segment 8 bases; nucleotides outside the gene matches: 7. CDR3 length: 16 residues. This CDR3 is CTCSADPSGQGERLFF. The CDR3 DNA, read in part, is TGCACCTGCAGTGCAGATCCCTCGGGACAGGGAGAAAGATTATTT.

This clone has more than one count but fewer than ten. Gene names denote mouse genes. The read terminates 1 residue ahead of where the CDR3 ends, so the germline J gene completes it. This rearrangement joins TRBV2 to TRBJ2-7; D ambiguous. The CDR3 length is 14 residues. The germline V gene encodes CDR1 LGHNA and CDR2 YSYQKL. The germline V and J ends were trimmed by 0 bases and 0 bases, with 6 bases remaining between them. CDR3 region: CASSQDWTSYEQYF. The sequenced CDR3 bases are TGTGCCAGCAGCCAAGACTGGACCTCCTATGAACAGTAC.

A word on this clone: These gene names are mouse names. The CDR3 is cut off 1 residue early in the read; its end comes from the germline J gene. V usage is TRBV2 and J usage is TRBJ1-2, with TRBD1 matching 7 bases. Germline trimming cut 0 bases from V and 2 bases from J; bases unmatched to any gene: 0. The CDR3 consists of 14 residues. Germline CDR1 and CDR2: LGHNA and YSYQKL. The CDR3 protein is CASSQEQGNSDYTF. The CDR3 DNA, read in part, is TGTGCCAGCAGCCAAGAACAGGGGAACTCCGACTACACC.

In regard to this clone: Gene names follow the mouse nomenclature. The read ends 1 residue before the CDR3 terminus; that terminus is restored from the germline J gene. The chain uses TRBV13-2 and TRBJ2-5; TRBD2 agrees at 7 bases. Looked up from germline, CDR1 is NNHNN and CDR2 is SYGAGS (reference sequence). This CDR3 has 14 amino acids. The V gene end was trimmed by 1 base and the J gene end by 1 base; junction bases not matched to a gene: 0. CDR3: CASGDWGDQDTQYF. The covered CDR3 bases are TGTGCCAGCGGTGATTGGGGGGACCAAGACACCCAGTAC.

In regard to this clone: The gene symbols are mouse symbols. The read halts 1 residue ahead of the CDR3 end, with the missing end drawn from the germline J gene. The J gene is TRBJ2-1, the V gene TRBV2; 7 bases are shared with TRBD2. With V trimmed by 0 bases and J by 5 bases, 1 base remained unmatched. The CDR3 extends over 14 amino acids. CDR1 is LGHNA and CDR2 is YSYQKL in the germline V gene. The chain's CDR3 is CASSQDLGDAEQFF. The sequenced CDR3 bases are TGTGCCAGCAGCCAAGATCTGGGGGATGCTGAGCAGTTC.

Remarks on this clone: Any gene name here is a mouse gene name. The CDR3 end falls 1 residue outside the read, so it is completed with the germline J gene. The gene calls are TRBV4 and TRBJ1-4; the match to TRBD1 covers 7 bases. The J segment lost 1 base and the V segment lost 4 bases, leaving 3 bases of the junction unmatched. The CDR3 runs to 15 residues. Germline assignment: CDR1 LGHDT and CDR2 YNNKQL (reference sequence). The CDR3 sequence is CASSFRDSSNERLFF. The CDR3 bases that were read are TGTGCCAGCAGCTTCCGGGACAGTTCCAACGAAAGATTATTT.

A note on this clone: Gene and germline names: mouse. The read ends 1 residue shy of where the CDR3 ends; the end is completed using the germline J gene. The chain is built from TRBV20 and TRBJ1-3; D remains unclear. V was cut by 0 bases and J by 0 bases, with 6 bases left in between. Germline assignment: CDR1 GFQATS and CDR2 STVNSAI. The CDR3 runs 14 residues. CDR3 sequence: CGARDRASGNTLYF. CDR3 DNA, as far as it was read: TGTGGTGCTAGGGATCGGGCTTCTGGAAATACGCTCTAT.

Regarding this clone: Gene names and germline refer to mouse. The CDR3 extends 1 residue past the end of the read, so its final part is completed from the germline J gene. The rearrangement joins TRBV3 to TRBJ2-1; no firm D call. The CDR3 covers 13 residues. Trimming pared 2 bases from V and 6 bases from J, leaving 8 bases between. CDR1 SNHLY and CDR2 FYNGKV come from the germline V gene (reference sequence). The sequenced CDR3 bases are TGTGCCAGCAGCTTACCTGGCGTTGCTGAGCAGTTC. Encoded protein: CASSLPGVAEQF. The whole CDR3 protein is CASSLPGVAEQFF.

This clone was found a few times. The gene symbols are mouse symbols. The read ends 1 residue shy of where the CDR3 ends; the end is completed using the germline J gene. The chain combines TRBV19 with TRBJ1-4, with D possibly TRBD1 on 5 matching bases. Trimming shortened V by 5 bases and J by 2 bases, and 13 bases separated the two germline ends. The CDR3 covers 15 residues. Germline lookup yields CDR1 FNHDT and CDR2 SITEND (reference sequence). CDR3 DNA, as far as it was read: TGTGCCAGCAGAACCCGGACAAAATCCAACGAAAGATTATTT. Protein sequence: CASRTRTKSNERLF. In full, the CDR3 is CASRTRTKSNERLFF.

With respect to this clone: The germline and genes are mouse ones. The read halts 1 residue ahead of the CDR3 end, with the missing end drawn from the germline J gene. This chain connects TRBV31 to TRBJ1-2, with D maybe TRBD1 (6 bases). The CDR3 consists of 14 residues. V gave up 2 bases and J gave up 4 bases, with 14 bases separating them. The germline gives CDR1 GKSSPN, CDR2 SITVG. The sequenced part of the CDR3 DNA is TGTGCCTGGAGTGGAAGGGGGGCTGGCTCCGACTACACC. Residues: CAWSGRGAGSDYT. The whole CDR3 protein is CAWSGRGAGSDYTF.

For this clone: The genes are named according to mouse. The read ends 1 residue shy of where the CDR3 ends; the end is completed using the germline J gene. The chain is built from TRBV5 and TRBJ2-7; 10 bases line up with TRBD1. The CDR3 has 14 amino acids. The V segment lost 0 bases and the J segment 6 bases; nucleotides outside the gene matches: 2. Germline V lookup: CDR1 LGHNA, CDR2 YNLKQL (reference sequence). The sequenced part of the CDR3 DNA is TGTGCCAGCAGCCAAGAAGACAGGGGGCTTGAACAGTAC. Translated, it gives CASSQEDRGLEQY. The full CDR3 protein is CASSQEDRGLEQYF.

This clone has only a few counts. Mouse gene names and germline throughout. Coverage ceases 1 residue before the CDR3 finishes, and the germline J gene fills in the end. The V gene is TRBV31, the J gene TRBJ2-7; 9 bases align to TRBD2. Trimming took 4 bases from V and 4 from J; bases not matched to a gene: 2. There are 12 residues in the CDR3. In germline, CDR1 is GKSSPN, CDR2 SITVG. CDR3 sequence: CAWTGGVYEQYF. The CDR3 DNA, read in part, is TGTGCCTGGACTGGGGGGGTGTATGAACAGTAC.

In regard to this clone: The listed genes are named as in mouse. From the germline J gene comes the end of the CDR3, since the read stops 1 residue before it. The rearrangement uses TRBV31 and TRBJ2-3; TRBD2 matches at 8 bases. CDR1 and CDR2 from the germline V gene are GKSSPN and SITVG. The V and J ends lost 1 base and 5 bases, in that order; junction bases with no gene match: 5. CDR3 length: 14 residues. The sequenced part of the CDR3 DNA is TGTGCCTGGAGTCCCTGGGGGGAATTAGAAACGCTGTAT. As protein: CAWSPWGELETLY. The complete CDR3 protein is CAWSPWGELETLYF.

Concerning this clone itself: The germline and genes are mouse ones. The read falls 1 residue short of the CDR3 end, and the missing part is taken from the germline J gene. The rearrangement links TRBV29 to TRBJ1-1, with 8 bases lining up with TRBD1. The CDR3 runs 14 residues. The ends lost 3 bases at V and 4 bases at J; junction bases unmatched: 4. The V gene's germline CDR1 is MSHET and CDR2 SYDVDS. The sequenced CDR3 bases are TGTGCTAGCAGTTTTCAGACAGGGGTCACAGAAGTCTTC. This sequence encodes CASSFQTGVTEVF. The complete CDR3 reads CASSFQTGVTEVFF. Full variable domain (rest looked up from reference TRBV29 and TRBJ1-1): DMKVTQMPRYLIKRMGENVLLECGQDMSHETMYWYRQDPGLGLQLIYISYDVDSNSEGDIPKGYRVSRKKREHFSLILDSAKTNQTSVYFCASSFQTGVTEVFFGKGTRLTVV.

With regard to this clone: Gene names are the mouse ones. The read ends 1 residue before the CDR3 terminus; that terminus is restored from the germline J gene. This sample includes further DNA sequences coding for the same CDR3. This chain links TRBV5 with TRBJ2-4, with 7 bases lining up with TRBD2. The CDR3 covers 14 residues. J was trimmed by 3 bases and V by 0 bases; bases with no gene match: 0. Per germline, CDR1 LGHNA and CDR2 YNLKQL (reference sequence). Partial CDR3 DNA: TGTGCCAGCAGCCAAGACTGGGGGCAAAACACCTTGTAC. Translation: CASSQDWGQNTLY. The whole CDR3 sequence reads CASSQDWGQNTLYF.

Turning to this clone: The gene names given are mouse names. Read sequence stops 1 residue before the CDR3 end, and the germline J gene provides the missing end. The V and J genes are TRBV20 and TRBJ2-2; D gene ambiguous. V dropped 2 bases and J dropped 3 bases, with 1 base sitting between them. The CDR3 extends over 11 amino acids. CDR1 GFQATS and CDR2 STVNSAI come from the germline V gene. The CDR3 sequence: CGARYTGQLYF. The covered CDR3 bases are TGTGGTGCTAGGTACACCGGGCAGCTCTAC.

In the case of this clone: Gene labels here are mouse ones. The read stops 1 residue short of the end of the CDR3; the missing end is completed from the germline J gene. The V call is TRBV17, the J call TRBJ2-5; D could derive from TRBD1 or TRBD2 (5 bases each). Germline assignment: CDR1 MNHDT and CDR2 YYDKIL. This CDR3 is 14 amino acids long. V dropped 1 base and J dropped 2 bases, with 7 bases sitting between them. The CDR3 sequence is CASSRGGGQDTQYF. Partial CDR3 DNA: TGTGCTAGCAGTAGAGGGGGCGGCCAAGACACCCAGTAC.

Note on this clone: Gene names and germline refer to mouse. The read finishes 1 residue shy of the CDR3 end, and the germline J gene is used to complete it. Other nucleotide sequences from this sample produce the same CDR3. The chain employs TRBV20 and TRBJ1-4, with D maybe TRBD1 (5 bases). This CDR3 has 13 residues. The ends were cut back, 1 base at V and 3 bases at J, with 6 bases in the middle. Looked up from germline, CDR1 is GFQATS and CDR2 is STVNSAI. The sequenced CDR3 bases are TGTGGTGCTAGGGGGACAACCAACGAAAGATTATTT. This encodes CGARGTTNERLF. The whole CDR3 is CGARGTTNERLFF.

There are a few counts of this clone. Mouse gene names apply. The read terminates 1 residue ahead of where the CDR3 ends, so the germline J gene completes it. This chain uses TRBV1 with TRBJ1-2; D uncertain. The V and J ends lost 1 base and 0 bases respectively, with 6 bases between them. Germline assignment: CDR1 NSQYPW and CDR2 LRSPGD (reference sequence). The CDR3 runs 14 residues. The CDR3 region is CTCSAVQTNSDYTF. The part of the CDR3 DNA that was read is TGCACCTGCAGTGCAGTACAGACAAACTCCGACTACACC.

As concerns this clone: Gene names are the mouse ones. The DNA ends 1 residue before the CDR3 does, and the rest of the CDR3 is filled in from the germline J gene. V usage is TRBV1 and J usage is TRBJ2-1, with 10 bases aligning to TRBD2. V dropped 0 bases and J dropped 4; count of bases not matched to a gene: 6. Per the germline V gene, CDR1 is NSQYPW and CDR2 is LRSPGD (reference sequence). This CDR3 contains 17 residues. The CDR3 spells CTCSADGWGGVYAEQFF. The DNA read from the CDR3 is TGCACCTGCAGTGCAGATGGCTGGGGGGGCGTGTATGCTGAGCAGTTC.

With regard to this clone: Germline and genes here are mouse. The read is 1 residue too short to cover the CDR3 end, so that end is filled in from the germline J gene. The chain is built from TRBV13-3 and TRBJ1-1; a weak D match, TRBD1 (5 bases). The CDR3 is made up of 11 amino acids. CDR1 is NNHDY, CDR2 SYVADS, per germline. Trimming shortened V by 6 bases and J by 3 bases, and 6 bases separated the two germline ends. The CDR3 region is CASKQDTEVFF. The sequenced CDR3 bases are TGTGCCAGCAAACAGGACACAGAAGTCTTC.

About this clone: Gene and germline names: mouse. The DNA ends 1 residue before the CDR3 does, and the rest of the CDR3 is filled in from the germline J gene. The chain couples TRBV3 to TRBJ2-3, with 8 bases that match TRBD2. The V segment lost 2 bases and the J segment 1 base; nucleotides outside the gene matches: 2. The CDR3 spans 15 residues. CDR1 is SNHLY and CDR2 is FYNGKV in the germline V gene (reference sequence). The DNA read from the CDR3 is TGTGCCAGCAGCTTATTGGGGGGGGGTGCAGAAACGCTGTAT. Protein product: CASSLLGGGAETLY. The full CDR3 protein is CASSLLGGGAETLYF.

As concerns this clone: The gene symbols are mouse symbols. Read data end 1 residue before the CDR3 end; the end is taken from the germline J gene. The chain links TRBV29 to TRBJ2-1, with TRBD1 identical over 7 bases. V dropped 5 bases and J dropped 4; count of bases not matched to a gene: 2. The germline V gene has CDR1 MSHET and CDR2 SYDVDS. The CDR3 sequence is 13 residues long. The sequenced CDR3 bases are TGTGCTAGCAGTACAGGGGAGTATGCTGAGCAGTTC. Translated, it gives CASSTGEYAEQF. The full CDR3 is CASSTGEYAEQFF. Complete variable domain (other parts from reference TRBV29 and TRBJ2-1): DMKVTQMPRYLIKRMGENVLLECGQDMSHETMYWYRQDPGLGLQLIYISYDVDSNSEGDIPKGYRVSRKKREHFSLILDSAKTNQTSVYFCASSTGEYAEQFFGPGTRLTVL.

Worth noting for this clone: These gene names are mouse names. The read halts 1 residue ahead of the CDR3 end, with the missing end drawn from the germline J gene. The chain combines TRBV2 with TRBJ2-7; D unresolved. The V end was cut by 0 bases, the J end by 2 bases, with 2 bases between. CDR1 LGHNA and CDR2 YSYQKL come from the germline V gene. This CDR3 spans 12 amino acids. CDR3 amino acids: CASSQEAYEQYF. Partial CDR3 DNA: TGTGCCAGCAGCCAAGAAGCCTATGAACAGTAC.

As concerns this clone: Mouse germline and gene names are used. The CDR3 end falls 1 residue outside the read, so it is completed with the germline J gene. The V call is TRBV31, the J call TRBJ1-6; the D gene is possibly TRBD1 (6 bases). TRBJ1-6 has ORF status, its function being uncertain. CDR1 GKSSPN and CDR2 SITVG come from the germline V gene. Trimming stripped 0 bases from V and 5 bases from J, with 8 bases between. The CDR3 covers 14 residues. Partial CDR3 DNA: TGTGCCTGGAGTCTATGGACAGATAATTCGCCCCTCTAC. The encoded protein is CAWSLWTDNSPLY. The full CDR3 reads CAWSLWTDNSPLYF.

On this clone: Mouse gene names apply. Read sequence stops 1 residue before the CDR3 end, and the germline J gene provides the missing end. The chain is built from TRBV13-2 and TRBJ2-5; D may be TRBD2 (5 bases). This CDR3 is built from 14 residues. With 2 bases removed from V and 2 bases from J, the gap between germline ends came to 9 bases. CDR1 and CDR2 (germline): NNHNN, SYGAGS (reference sequence). CDR3 DNA (partial): TGTGCCAGCGGTGAAGTGGGGTCCCAAGACACCCAGTAC. Protein sequence: CASGEVGSQDTQY. The full CDR3 protein is CASGEVGSQDTQYF.

In regard to this clone: Each gene name is a mouse one. With the read ending 1 residue before the CDR3 end, the germline J gene is used to fill in that end. V and J are TRBV1 and TRBJ2-7, with TRBD2 identical over 11 bases. V shed 3 bases, J shed 0 bases, and the junction held 1 base outside the gene matches. Germline CDR1 is NSQYPW and CDR2 is LRSPGD (reference sequence). The CDR3 consists of 15 residues. CDR3 DNA, as far as it was read: TGCACCTGCAGTGCGGGGACTGGGGGCTCCTATGAACAGTAC. It codes for CTCSAGTGGSYEQY. In full, the CDR3 is CTCSAGTGGSYEQYF.